This T cell receptor (beta chain) is drawn from a study of cytomegalovirus exposure and HLA in healthy donors. Whole-study context: The roughly 130 validation repertoires used the same platform as the roughly 670 first-cohort repertoires, a later analysis reported.

The ends were cut back, 1 base at V and 3 bases at J, with 10 bases in the middle. Germline V lookup: CDR1 SGHDT, CDR2 YYEEEE. The CDR3 contains 15 residues. Overall study results and limits: The investigators catalogued 150 to 200 TCR beta chains as cytomegalovirus-associated. Subsequent analysis revealed that first-cohort TCR clusters tended to co-occur in the approximately 120 validation repertoires.

Measured with immunoSEQ multiplex PCR; TCRdb has only the in-frame clones, and not every one. The sample lists more than 85,000 clones; 88% were seen once. Comment on this clone: The antigen remains undetermined.

The donors were in the 120-subject validation cohort, distinct from the 666-subject first cohort. Material: PBMCs. The chain couples TRBV5-6 to TRBJ2-2; D might be TRBD2 (6 bases). The receptor was isolated from a woman aged 18-30 years in good health and CMV-seronegative. The CDR3 bases are TGTGCCAGCAGCTTGCGGCAGCGGGACACCGGGGAGCTGTTTTTT. It is translated as CASSLRQRDTGELFF. The full variable domain, its missing parts supplied by reference TRBV5-6 and TRBJ2-2, is DAGVTQSPTHLIKTRGQQVTLRCSPKSGHDTVSWYQQALGQGPQFIFQYYEEEERQRGNFPDRFSGHQFPNYSSELNVNALLLGDSALYLCASSLRQRDTGELFFGEGSRLTVL.